One and the same sample provided the 14 T cell receptor beta chains below, sequenced in a study of blood T cells in healthy people across ages. A sample-barcoded 5' primer and a J-beta primer mix were used in a second PCR of about 7 to 12 cycles. MiXCR was run by TCRdb on the 5' RACE reads, yielding one entry per CDR3 protein. This sample yields about 620,000 distinct CDR3 sequences, of which 52% are seen a single time; roughly 14% belongs to the top ten. Source material: blood. The receptors were gathered from a woman older than 75 in good health.

This clonotype was counted a single time. This sequence joins TRBV18 and TRBJ1-4, with TRBD1 as a possible D gene (6 bases). From germline, CDR1 is KGHSH and CDR2 LQKENI. Trimming removed 4 bases at V and 8 bases at J, with 17 bases between. The CDR3 extends over 15 amino acids. The CDR3 DNA reads as TGTGCCAGCTCACAACAGGGCGGTGTAGGAGAAAAACTGTTTTTT. Translation gives CASSQQGGVGEKLFF. Variable domain in full (rest from reference TRBV18 and TRBJ1-4): NAGVMQNPRHLVRRRGQEARLRCSPMKGHSHVYWYRQLPEEGLKFMVYLQKENIIDESGMPKERFSAEFPKEGPSILRIQQVVRGDSAAYFCASSQQGGVGEKLFFGSGTQLSVL.

This clonotype occurred many times. The genes are TRBV6-6 and TRBJ1-6; perhaps TRBD1 as D (5 bases). The CDR3 runs to 15 residues. Trimming cost V 7 bases and J 6 bases, with 16 bases left between them. Germline CDR1 is MNHNY and CDR2 is SVGAGI (reference sequence). CDR3 amino acids: CASIRTQSVNSPLHF. Written as DNA, the CDR3 is TGTGCCAGCATTAGGACACAGTCGGTTAATTCACCCCTCCACTTT.

A note on this clonotype: A much larger clone lies a single base off, so this may be a read error. V gene TRBV2 combines with J gene TRBJ2-1, with D perhaps TRBD1 (6 bases). This CDR3 region has 13 residues. CDR1 SNHLY and CDR2 FYNNEI come from the germline V gene. This chain's CDR3 is CARTGSSYNGQFF. The CDR3 nucleotides read TGTGCCAGAACAGGGAGCTCCTACAATGGGCAGTTCTTC.

This clonotype was seen ten or more times. The chain employs TRBV6-5 and TRBJ2-3; D remains unclear. This CDR3 is built from 14 residues. The V end lost 4 bases, the J end lost 6 bases, and 14 bases lay between the germline ends. Germline V gene sequence: CDR1 MNHEY, CDR2 SVGAGI. The CDR3 DNA sequence: TGTGCCAGCAGTTCCCCTACTCTTGGTGATACGCAGTATTTT. Amino acid sequence: CASSSPTLGDTQYF.

This clonotype showed up many times. The chain recombines TRBV7-2 with TRBJ1-2; a weak D match, TRBD1 (6 bases). The CDR3 extends over 15 amino acids. Germline CDR1 SGHTA, CDR2 FQGNSA. The V gene lost 7 bases and the J gene lost 4 bases, with 19 bases spanning the gap. The DNA of the CDR3 is TGTGCCAGCACTATACCACAGGGAGGAGGCTATGGCTACACCTTC. Translated, it gives CASTIPQGGGYGYTF.

This clonotype was detected many times. CDR3 nucleotide sequence: TGTGCCAGCAGTAAAAGTTTCCCCGACCTGAGTGACAGCGCCGAGCAGTACTTC. As protein: CASSKSFPDLSDSAEQYF. This rearrangement joins TRBV27 to TRBJ2-7; possible D gene TRBD1, 5 bases. CDR1 and CDR2 from the germline V gene are MNHEY and SMNVEV (reference sequence). This CDR3 is built from 18 residues. With 5 bases removed from V and 6 bases from J, the gap between germline ends came to 29 bases.

This chain joins TRBV20-1 and TRBJ2-7; the match to TRBD1 covers 8 bases. This CDR3 contains 13 residues. Per the germline V gene, CDR1 is DFQATT and CDR2 is SNEGSKA (reference sequence). The J segment lost 5 bases and the V segment lost 3 bases, leaving 6 bases of the junction unmatched. The CDR3 sequence: CSARTGVFDEQYF. Written as DNA, the CDR3 is TGCAGTGCTAGGACAGGGGTGTTCGACGAGCAGTACTTC.

This clonotype was counted at least ten times. The J gene is TRBJ2-3, the V gene TRBV29-1, with D possibly being TRBD1 or TRBD2 (6 bases each). Germline-derived CDR1 and CDR2 are SQVTM and ANQGSEA. The CDR3 contains 16 residues. Trimming stripped 5 bases from V and 0 bases from J, with 18 bases between. This chain's CDR3 is CSVQGAGRGSTDTQYF. The CDR3 bases are TGCAGCGTTCAAGGGGCGGGAAGGGGGAGCACAGATACGCAGTATTTT.

The chain carries TRBV18 and TRBJ2-7, with 7 positions matching TRBD1. V was pared by 3 bases and J by 4 bases, with 6 bases of the junction left unmatched. CDR3 length equals 14 residues. In germline, CDR1 is KGHSH, CDR2 LQKENI. CDR3 sequence reads: CASSPPGQTYEQYF. The DNA for the CDR3 is TGTGCCAGCTCACCTCCGGGACAGACATACGAGCAGTACTTC.

The table lists this clonotype with many counts. The J gene is TRBJ2-5, the V gene TRBV9, with TRBD2 matching 10 bases. J gave up 4 bases and V 3 bases, and 12 bases lay outside the gene matches. The CDR3 length is 17 residues. Per germline, CDR1 SGDLS and CDR2 YYNGEE. CDR3 coding DNA: TGTGCCAGCAGCGCAACCCCCGGACTAGCGGTAATAGAGACCCAGTACTTC. This sequence encodes CASSATPGLAVIETQYF.

In this sample, this clonotype turned up a few times. A much larger clone lies a single base off, so this may be a read error. The V call is TRBV7-3, the J call TRBJ2-1, with TRBD2 matching 7 bases. The germline gives CDR1 SGHTA, CDR2 FQGTGA. Germline trimming cut 1 base from V and 4 bases from J; bases unmatched to any gene: 7. The CDR3 extends over 16 amino acids. The CDR3 nucleotides read TGTGCCAGCAGCTTAAGGGGAGGGGTTCAATACAATGAGCAGTTCTTC. Its protein product is CASSLRGGVQYNEQFF.

As regards this clonotype: This may be a read error: a much more frequent sequence differs by one nucleotide. The rearrangement joins TRBV27 to TRBJ2-5, with TRBD1 as a possible D gene (6 bases). With 4 bases removed from V and 7 bases from J, the gap between germline ends came to 16 bases. This CDR3 comprises 14 residues. CDR1 MNHEY and CDR2 SMNVEV come from the germline V gene (reference sequence). Here the CDR3 DNA reads TGTGCCAGCAGTTCAGGACAGTGGGAAGGGACCCAGTACTTC. This sequence encodes CASSSGQWEGTQYF.

This clonotype appeared once. This sequence joins TRBV7-9 and TRBJ2-2; D is unclear. CDR1 SEHNR and CDR2 FQNEAQ come from the germline V gene (reference sequence). The V end lost 3 bases, the J end lost 8 bases, and 4 bases lay between the germline ends. The CDR3 runs to 11 residues. In DNA, the CDR3 is TGTGCCAGCAGCTTCAAAGGGGAGCTGTTTTTT. It codes for CASSFKGELFF.

About this clonotype itself: This may come from a read error, since a much larger clone is one base off. V gene TRBV7-9 combines with J gene TRBJ2-1, with D unclear. The CDR3 spans 16 residues. In germline, CDR1 is SEHNR, CDR2 FQNEAQ (reference sequence). V lost 4 bases to trimming and J lost 9 bases, with 22 bases between them. CDR3 in DNA: TGTGCCAGCAGCTCAACGAGGACGGATGCGAACAGTGAGCAGTTCTTC. Translated: CASSSTRTDANSEQFF. Full variable domain (remainder filled in from reference TRBV7-9 and TRBJ2-1): DTGVSQNPRHKITKRGQNVTFRCDPISEHNRLYWYRQTLGQGPEFLTYFQNEAQLEKSRLLSDRFSAERPKGSFSTLEIQRTEQGDSAMYLCASSSTRTDANSEQFFGPGTRLTVL.